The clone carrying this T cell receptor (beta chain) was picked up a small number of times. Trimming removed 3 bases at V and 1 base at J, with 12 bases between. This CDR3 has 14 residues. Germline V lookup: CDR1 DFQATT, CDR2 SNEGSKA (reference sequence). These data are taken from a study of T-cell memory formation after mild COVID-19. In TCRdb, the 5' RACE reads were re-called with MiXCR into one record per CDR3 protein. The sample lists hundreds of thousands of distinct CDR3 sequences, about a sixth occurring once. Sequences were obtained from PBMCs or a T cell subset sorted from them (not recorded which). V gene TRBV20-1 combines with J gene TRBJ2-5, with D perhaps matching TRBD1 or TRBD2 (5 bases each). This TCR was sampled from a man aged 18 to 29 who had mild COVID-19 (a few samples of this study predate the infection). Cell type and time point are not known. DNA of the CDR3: TGCAGTGCTAGTGAGGGACGGCTCCAAGAGACCCAGTACTTC. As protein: CSASEGRLQETQYF.